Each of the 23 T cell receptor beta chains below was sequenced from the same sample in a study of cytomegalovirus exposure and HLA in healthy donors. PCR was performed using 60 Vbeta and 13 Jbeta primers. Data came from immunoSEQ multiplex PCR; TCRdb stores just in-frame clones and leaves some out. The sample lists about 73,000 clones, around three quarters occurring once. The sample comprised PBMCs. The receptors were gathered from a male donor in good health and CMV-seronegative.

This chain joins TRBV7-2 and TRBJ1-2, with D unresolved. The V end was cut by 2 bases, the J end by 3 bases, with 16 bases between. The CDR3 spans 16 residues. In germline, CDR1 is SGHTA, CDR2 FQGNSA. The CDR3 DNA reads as TGTGCCAGCAGCTTAAGCGGCAGCCGACTCTACTATGGCTACACCTTC. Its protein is CASSLSGSRLYYGYTF.

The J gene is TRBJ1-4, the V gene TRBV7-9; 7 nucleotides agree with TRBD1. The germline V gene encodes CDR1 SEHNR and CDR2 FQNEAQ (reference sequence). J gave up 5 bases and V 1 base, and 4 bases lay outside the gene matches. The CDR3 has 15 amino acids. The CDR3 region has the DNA TGTGCCAGCAGCTTAGGACAGGGTTCAAATGAAAAACTGTTTTTT. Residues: CASSLGQGSNEKLFF.

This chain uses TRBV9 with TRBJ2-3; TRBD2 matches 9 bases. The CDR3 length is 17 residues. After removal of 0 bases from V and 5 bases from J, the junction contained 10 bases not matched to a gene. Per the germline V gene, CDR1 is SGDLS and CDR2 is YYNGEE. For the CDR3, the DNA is TGTGCCAGCAGCGTAGGCTTGGCGGGAGGGCTCGGAGATACGCAGTATTTT. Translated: CASSVGLAGGLGDTQYF.

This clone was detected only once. CDR3 sequence (DNA): TGTGCCAGCAGTCCCCGCGGTGGTAGCACAGATACGCAGTATTTT. As protein: CASSPRGGSTDTQYF. The rearrangement links TRBV28 to TRBJ2-3; D is undetermined. The CDR3 is made up of 15 amino acids. The germline gives CDR1 MDHEN, CDR2 SYDVKM. V lost 5 bases to trimming and J lost 0 bases, with 12 bases between them.

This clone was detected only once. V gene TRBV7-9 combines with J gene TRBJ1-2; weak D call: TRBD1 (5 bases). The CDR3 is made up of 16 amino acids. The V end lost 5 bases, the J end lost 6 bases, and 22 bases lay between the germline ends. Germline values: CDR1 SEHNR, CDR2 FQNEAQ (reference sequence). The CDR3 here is CASSPATNAGIHGYTF. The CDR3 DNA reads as TGTGCCAGCAGCCCAGCCACAAACGCAGGGATCCATGGCTACACCTTC.

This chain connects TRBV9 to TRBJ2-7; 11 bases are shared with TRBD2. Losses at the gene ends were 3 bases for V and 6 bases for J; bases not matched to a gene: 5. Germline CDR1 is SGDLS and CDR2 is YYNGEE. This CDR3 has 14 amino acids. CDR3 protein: CASSASGRSGEQYF. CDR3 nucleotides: TGTGCCAGCAGCGCTAGCGGGAGGAGCGGCGAGCAGTACTTC. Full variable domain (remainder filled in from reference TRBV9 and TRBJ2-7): DSGVTQTPKHLITATGQRVTLRCSPRSGDLSVYWYQQSLDQGLQFLIQYYNGEERAKGNILERFSAQQFPDLHSELNLSSLELGDSALYFCASSASGRSGEQYFGPGTRLTVT.

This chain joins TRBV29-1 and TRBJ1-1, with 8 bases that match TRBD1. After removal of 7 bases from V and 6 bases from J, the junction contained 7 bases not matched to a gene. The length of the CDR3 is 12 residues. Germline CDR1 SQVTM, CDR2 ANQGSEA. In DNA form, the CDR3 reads TGCAGCGAAACGGACAGGGTAGCTGAAGCTTTCTTT. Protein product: CSETDRVAEAFF.

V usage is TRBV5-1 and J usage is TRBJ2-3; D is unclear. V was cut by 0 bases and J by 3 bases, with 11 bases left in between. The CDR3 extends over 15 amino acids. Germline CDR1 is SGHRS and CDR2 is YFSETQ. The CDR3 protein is CASSLAPGWTDTQYF. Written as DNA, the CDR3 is TGCGCCAGCAGCTTGGCTCCGGGTTGGACAGATACGCAGTATTTT.

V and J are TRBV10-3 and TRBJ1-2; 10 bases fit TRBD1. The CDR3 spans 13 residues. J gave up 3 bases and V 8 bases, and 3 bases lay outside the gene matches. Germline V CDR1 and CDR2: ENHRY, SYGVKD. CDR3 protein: CAIGTGVDYGYTF. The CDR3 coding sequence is TGTGCCATCGGGACAGGGGTCGACTATGGCTACACCTTC.

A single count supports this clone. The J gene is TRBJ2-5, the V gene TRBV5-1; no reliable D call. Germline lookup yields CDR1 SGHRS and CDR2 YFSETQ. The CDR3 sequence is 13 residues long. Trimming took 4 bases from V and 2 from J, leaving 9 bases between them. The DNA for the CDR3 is TGCGCCAGCAGCGCAGCGATACAAGAGACCCAGTACTTC. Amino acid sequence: CASSAAIQETQYF. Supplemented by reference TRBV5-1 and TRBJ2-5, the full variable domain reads KAGVTQTPRYLIKTRGQQVTLSCSPISGHRSVSWYQQTPGQGLQFLFEYFSETQRNKGNFPGRFSGRQFSNSRSEMNVSTLELGDSALYLCASSAAIQETQYFGPGTRLLVL.

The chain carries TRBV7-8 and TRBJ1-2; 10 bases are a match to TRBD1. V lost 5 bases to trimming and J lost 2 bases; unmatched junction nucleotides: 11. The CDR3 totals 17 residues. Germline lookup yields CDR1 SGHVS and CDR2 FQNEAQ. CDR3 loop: CASSMGQGTIQNYGYTF. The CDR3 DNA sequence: TGTGCCAGCAGCATGGGACAGGGGACTATTCAAAACTATGGCTACACCTTC.

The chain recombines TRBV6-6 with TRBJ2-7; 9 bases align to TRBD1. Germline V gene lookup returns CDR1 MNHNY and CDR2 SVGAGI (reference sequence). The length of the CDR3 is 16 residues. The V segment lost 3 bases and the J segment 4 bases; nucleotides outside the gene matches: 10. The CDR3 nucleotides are TGTGCCAGCAGTTATACAGGGACAGGGAATAAATACGAGCAGTACTTC. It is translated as CASSYTGTGNKYEQYF.

Here the CDR3 reads CASSPPGLASIYEQYF. The CDR3 region has the DNA TGTGCCAGCTCACCACCGGGACTAGCGTCTATCTACGAGCAGTACTTC. The chain carries TRBV18 and TRBJ2-7; 10 positions match TRBD2. The junction had 5 bases not matched to a gene; V was cut back by 0 bases and J by 3 bases. The CDR3 covers 16 residues. Germline-derived CDR1 and CDR2 are KGHSH and LQKENI.

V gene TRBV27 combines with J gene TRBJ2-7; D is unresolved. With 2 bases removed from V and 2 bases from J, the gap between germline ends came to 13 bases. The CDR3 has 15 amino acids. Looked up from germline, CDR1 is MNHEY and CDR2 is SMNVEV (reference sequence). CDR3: CASSLEPGITYEQYF. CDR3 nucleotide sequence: TGTGCCAGCAGTTTAGAACCAGGAATAACCTACGAGCAGTACTTC.

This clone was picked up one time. CDR3 loop: CASSTGGVWNQPQHF. In nucleotides, the CDR3 is TGTGCCAGTAGTACAGGGGGCGTATGGAATCAGCCCCAGCATTTT. This chain uses TRBV19 with TRBJ1-5, with TRBD1 matching over 8 bases. Germline V CDR1 and CDR2: LNHDA, SQIVND (reference sequence). This CDR3 region has 15 residues. J gave up 4 bases and V 4 bases, and 6 bases lay outside the gene matches.

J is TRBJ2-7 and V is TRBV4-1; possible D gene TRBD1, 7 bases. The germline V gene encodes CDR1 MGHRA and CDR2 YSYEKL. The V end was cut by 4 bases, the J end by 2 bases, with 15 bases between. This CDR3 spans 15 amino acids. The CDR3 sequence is CASSPVAGTAYEQYF. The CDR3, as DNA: TGCGCCAGCAGCCCAGTGGCGGGGACAGCCTACGAGCAGTACTTC.

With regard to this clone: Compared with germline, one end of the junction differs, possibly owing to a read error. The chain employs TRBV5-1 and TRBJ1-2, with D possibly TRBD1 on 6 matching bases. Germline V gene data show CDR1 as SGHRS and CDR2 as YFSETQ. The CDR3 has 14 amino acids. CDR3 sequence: CASSLEQGNYGYPF. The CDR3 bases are TGCGCCAGCAGCTTGGAGCAGGGGAACTATGGCTACCCCTTC.

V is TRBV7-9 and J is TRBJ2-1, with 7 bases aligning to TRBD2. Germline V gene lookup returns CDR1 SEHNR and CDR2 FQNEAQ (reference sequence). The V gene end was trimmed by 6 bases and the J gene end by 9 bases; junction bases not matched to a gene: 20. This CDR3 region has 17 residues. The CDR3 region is CASSGPGGSPPLGEQFF. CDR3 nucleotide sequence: TGTGCCAGCAGTGGGCCGGGAGGCAGCCCTCCATTGGGTGAGCAGTTCTTC.

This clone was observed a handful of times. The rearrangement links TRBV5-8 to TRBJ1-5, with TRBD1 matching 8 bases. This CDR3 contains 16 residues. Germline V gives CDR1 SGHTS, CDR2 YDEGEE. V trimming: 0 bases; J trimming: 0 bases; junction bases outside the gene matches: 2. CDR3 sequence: CASSLVTGVSNQPQHF. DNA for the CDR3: TGTGCCAGCAGCTTGGTGACAGGGGTTAGCAATCAGCCCCAGCATTTT.

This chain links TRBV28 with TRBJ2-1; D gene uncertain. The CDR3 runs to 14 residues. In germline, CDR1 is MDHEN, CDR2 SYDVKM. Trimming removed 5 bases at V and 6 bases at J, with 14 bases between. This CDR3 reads CASSHHPQTNEQFF. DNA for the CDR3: TGTGCCAGCAGTCACCACCCACAGACCAATGAGCAGTTCTTC.

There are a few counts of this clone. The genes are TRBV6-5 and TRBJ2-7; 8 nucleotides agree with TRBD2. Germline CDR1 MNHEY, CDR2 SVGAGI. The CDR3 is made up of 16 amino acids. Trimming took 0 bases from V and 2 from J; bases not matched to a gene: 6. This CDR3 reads CASSYSIGSGTYEQYF. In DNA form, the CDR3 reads TGTGCCAGCAGTTACTCGATCGGTAGCGGGACCTACGAGCAGTACTTC.

CDR3 amino acids: CASSLASSGTGFYEQYF. The CDR3 nucleotides are TGTGCCAGCAGCCTGGCTTCCTCCGGGACAGGATTCTACGAGCAGTACTTC. The chain combines TRBV7-6 with TRBJ2-7; 8 nucleotides agree with TRBD1. This CDR3 is 17 amino acids long. Germline V CDR1 and CDR2: SGHVS, FNYEAQ. The J segment lost 3 bases and the V segment lost 5 bases, leaving 15 bases of the junction unmatched. Full variable domain (missing parts from reference TRBV7-6 and TRBJ2-7): GAGVSQSPRYKVTKRGQDVALRCDPISGHVSLYWYRQALGQGPEFLTYFNYEAQQDKSGLPNDRFSAERPEGSISTLTIQRTEQRDSAMYRCASSLASSGTGFYEQYFGPGTRLTVT.

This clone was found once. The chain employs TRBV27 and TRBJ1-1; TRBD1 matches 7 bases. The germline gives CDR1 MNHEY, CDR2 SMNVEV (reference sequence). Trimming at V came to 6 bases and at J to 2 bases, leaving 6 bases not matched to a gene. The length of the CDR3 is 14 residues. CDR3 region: CASSIQGTNTEAFF. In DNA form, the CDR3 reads TGTGCCAGCAGCATACAGGGGACCAACACTGAAGCTTTCTTT.